What follows is one T cell receptor (beta chain) and its context. V was pared by 5 bases and J by 8 bases, with 10 bases of the junction left unmatched. CDR3 length equals 14 residues. The germline V gene has CDR1 GTSNPN and CDR2 SVGIG (reference sequence). This sample was included in a study of blood T cell repertoires in COVID-19. In the authors' methods: Estimation of nucleated cell counts relied on the amplification of reference gene primers. The repertoire was sequenced with immunoSEQ multiplex PCR; TCRdb's copy has only in-frame clones and lacks some. V, J and clone size are those of that table, while D and trimming were read from the DNA. The sample includes 150,000 to 200,000 clones, around 89% of them seen just once.

This chain joins TRBV30 and TRBJ1-4; TRBD1 aligns across 8 bases. Source material: peripheral blood. This receptor was identified in a man younger than 30 who had recovered from COVID-19. The CDR3 is CAWGTQGAFEKLFF. The CDR3 nucleotides read TGTGCCTGGGGGACTCAGGGGGCGTTCGAAAAACTGTTTTTT.